The rows below give T cell receptor beta chains drawn from one sample of a study of blood T cell repertoires in COVID-19. The protocol was immunoSEQ multiplex PCR, while the TCRdb copy is restricted to in-frame clones and leaves out a portion. The repertoire holds hundreds of thousands of clones, about 89% seen once, with over 1% in the top ten. The sample comprised peripheral blood. These receptors all come from a man aged 35 to 55 with acute or convalescent COVID-19. Both conserved end residues are part of each CDR3. D genes are given only for firm matches. Some rows mark clone size as missing; the rest say once, few, many or name a class of expanded clone.

V	J	D	size	CDR3	DNA
TRBV19	TRBJ2-7	TRBD1	NA	CASSSRTGSYEQYF	TGTGCCAGTAGTAGTCGGACAGGGTCCTACGAGCAGTACTTC
TRBV5-4	TRBJ2-7	TRBD2	NA	CASSPGTSGTYEQYF	TGTGCCAGCAGCCCGGGGACTAGCGGGACCTACGAGCAGTACTTC
TRBV3-1/TRBV3-2	TRBJ2-1	TRBD2	once	CASSPTATSAYYNEQFF	TGTGCCAGCAGCCCCACCGCCACTAGCGCTTACTACAATGAGCAGTTCTTC
TRBV28	TRBJ2-3	TRBD1	NA	CASSPAGGFWDTQYF	TGTGCCAGCAGTCCCGCAGGGGGCTTTTGGGATACGCAGTATTTT
TRBV2	TRBJ1-5	NA	NA	CASSGSQAQESNQPQHF	TGTGCCAGCAGTGGATCCCAGGCTCAGGAAAGCAATCAGCCCCAGCATTTT
TRBV9	TRBJ1-1	TRBD1	NA	CASSALTGMNTEAFF	TGTGCCAGCAGCGCCTTGACAGGGATGAACACTGAAGCTTTCTTT
TRBV9	TRBJ1-2	TRBD1	NA	CASREGQGLGGYTF	TGTGCCAGCAGGGAGGGACAGGGGCTGGGTGGCTACACCTTC
TRBV19	TRBJ2-7	TRBD1	NA	CASRDRAYSYEQYF	TGTGCCAGTAGGGACAGGGCCTATTCCTACGAGCAGTACTTC
TRBV7-9	TRBJ2-7	NA	NA	CASRKTEGEQYF	TGTGCCAGCAGGAAAACAGAGGGCGAGCAGTACTTC
TRBV7-2	TRBJ2-3	NA	NA	CASSLSPSADTQYF	TGTGCCAGCAGCTTAAGCCCCAGCGCAGATACGCAGTATTTT
TRBV9	TRBJ1-2	NA	few	CASSVVVTGSYGYTF	TGTGCCAGCAGCGTAGTAGTCACAGGGAGCTATGGCTACACCTTC
TRBV4-1	TRBJ2-7	NA	NA	CASSQAGSYEQYF	TGCGCCAGCAGCCAAGCGGGGTCCTACGAGCAGTACTTC
TRBV4-3	TRBJ1-6	NA	NA	CASSQDRNNSPLHF	TGCGCCAGCAGCCAAGACAGAAATAATTCACCCCTCCACTTT
TRBV10-3	TRBJ1-5	TRBD1	NA	CAISDDRGGQPQHF	TGTGCCATCAGTGATGACAGGGGTGGACAGCCCCAGCATTTT
TRBV7-2	TRBJ2-1	NA	NA	CASSIHGSNVPEQFF	TGTGCCAGCAGTATACACGGGAGTAACGTTCCTGAGCAGTTCTTC
TRBV27	TRBJ1-4	TRBD1	NA	CASSLGRGPKLFF	TGTGCCAGCAGTTTGGGCAGGGGGCCAAAACTGTTTTTT
TRBV19	TRBJ1-1	NA	NA	CASSGVRANTEAFF	TGTGCCAGTAGCGGTGTCAGGGCGAACACTGAAGCTTTCTTT
TRBV6-2/TRBV6-3	TRBJ1-4	NA	NA	CASSLENPATNEKLFF	TGTGCCAGCAGTTTAGAAAACCCCGCAACTAATGAAAAACTGTTTTTT
TRBV6-5	TRBJ1-4	NA	NA	CASSYSGDSEKLFF	TGTGCCAGCAGTTACTCGGGGGACTCGGAAAAACTGTTTTTT
TRBV6-5	TRBJ1-4	NA	NA	CASRGQSLNEKLFF	TGTGCCAGCAGAGGACAGAGTCTAAATGAAAAACTGTTTTTT
TRBV7-9	TRBJ1-4	NA	NA	CASSFGGKKLFF	TGTGCCAGCAGCTTCGGGGGGAAAAAACTGTTTTTT
TRBV18	TRBJ1-5	TRBD1	NA	CASQGASNQPQHF	TGTGCCAGTCAGGGGGCTAGCAATCAGCCCCAGCATTTT
TRBV21-1	TRBJ1-5	NA	NA	CASSNLEDSPGDQPQHF	TGTGCCAGCAGCAATCTTGAGGACAGCCCTGGTGATCAGCCCCAGCATTTT
TRBV9	TRBJ2-5	TRBD2	NA	CASSAGLQETQYF	TGTGCCAGCAGCGCGGGACTACAAGAGACCCAGTACTTC
TRBV28	TRBJ1-2	NA	NA	CASSSPSLSDRDYGYTF	TGTGCCAGCAGTTCCCCCTCCTTATCAGACAGAGACTATGGCTACACCTTC
TRBV21-1	TRBJ1-1	NA	NA	CASSKVGETGYWLVAFF	TGTGCCAGCAGCAAAGTTGGGGAGACAGGGTATTGGCTGGTGGCTTTCTTT
TRBV29-1	TRBJ1-1	NA	NA	CSVRWAGDTEAFF	TGCAGCGTACGCTGGGCAGGGGACACTGAAGCTTTCTTT
TRBV9	TRBJ2-2	TRBD2	NA	CASSGGLRNTGELFF	TGTGCCAGCAGTGGGGGACTACGTAACACCGGGGAGCTGTTTTTT
TRBV11-2	TRBJ2-7	TRBD2	NA	CASSFYGLADISYEQYF	TGTGCCAGCAGCTTCTACGGACTAGCGGACATCTCCTACGAGCAGTACTTC
TRBV7-3	TRBJ1-6	NA	NA	CASSLGGYLSPLHF	TGTGCCAGCAGCTTGGGGGGTTATCTCTCACCCCTCCACTTT
TRBV30	TRBJ1-4	NA	NA	CAWEFDRKLFF	TGTGCCTGGGAATTTGACAGAAAACTGTTTTTT
TRBV9	TRBJ2-2	TRBD2	NA	CASSPRTSGSVTGELFF	TGTGCCAGCAGCCCGAGGACTAGCGGGAGTGTCACCGGGGAGCTGTTTTTT
TRBV6-6	TRBJ2-1	TRBD2	NA	CASSGTSGRHEQFF	TGTGCCAGCAGCGGGACTAGCGGGAGACATGAGCAGTTCTTC
TRBV7-2	TRBJ2-3	NA	NA	CASRRGGTDTQYF	TGTGCCAGCAGACGGGGAGGCACAGATACGCAGTATTTT
TRBV5-1	TRBJ2-6	TRBD2	NA	CASSPAGEPGANVLTF	TGCGCCAGCAGCCCAGCGGGAGAGCCTGGGGCCAACGTCCTGACTTTC
TRBV28	TRBJ2-1	TRBD2	NA	CASSLSRIAWLAGDGEQFF	TGTGCCAGCAGTTTATCTCGGATCGCTTGGCTAGCGGGGGACGGTGAGCAGTTCTTC
TRBV24-1	TRBJ1-2	NA	NA	CATSDRQAHGYTF	TGTGCCACCAGTGATCGACAGGCCCATGGCTACACCTTC
TRBV2	TRBJ1-1	NA	once	CASASGGHTEAFF	TGTGCCAGCGCGTCGGGGGGGCACACTGAAGCTTTCTTT
TRBV28	TRBJ1-2	NA	NA	CASSFGGDNYGYTF	TGTGCCAGCAGTTTCGGGGGGGATAACTATGGCTACACCTTC
TRBV27	TRBJ2-7	NA	NA	CASSLLWEGERYF	TGTGCCAGCAGTTTACTCTGGGAGGGGGAACGGTACTTC
TRBV7-9	TRBJ2-7	NA	NA	CASSFSHSYEQYF	TGTGCCAGCAGCTTTAGCCACTCCTACGAGCAGTACTTC
TRBV12-3/TRBV12-4	TRBJ1-2	TRBD1	NA	CASSDRVWYGYTF	TGTGCCAGCAGTGACAGGGTCTGGTATGGCTACACCTTC
TRBV7-9	TRBJ1-1	TRBD1	NA	CASSLGDREGTEAFF	TGTGCCAGCAGCTTAGGGGACAGGGAAGGCACTGAAGCTTTCTTT
TRBV5-1	TRBJ1-1	NA	NA	CASRFPGSQQDTEAFF	TGCGCCAGCAGGTTTCCAGGGTCCCAACAGGACACTGAAGCTTTCTTT
TRBV10-3	TRBJ2-7	TRBD2	NA	CAISEGLAGGYEQYF	TGTGCCATCAGTGAGGGACTAGCGGGAGGCTACGAGCAGTACTTC
TRBV7-3	TRBJ2-1	TRBD1	NA	CASSWDRNNEQFF	TGTGCCAGCAGCTGGGACAGAAACAATGAGCAGTTCTTC
TRBV19	TRBJ2-1	NA	NA	CASSRLSIANEQFF	TGTGCCAGTAGTAGACTGAGCATTGCCAATGAGCAGTTCTTC
TRBV5-1	TRBJ1-6	NA	few	CASSSLYNSPLHF	TGCGCCAGCAGCTCCCTCTATAATTCACCCCTCCACTTT
TRBV6-5	TRBJ1-5	NA	NA	CASTLVTENQPQHF	TGTGCCAGCACCCTCGTTACAGAGAATCAGCCCCAGCATTTT
TRBV5-1	TRBJ1-2	NA	NA	CASSLRQGTYGYTF	TGCGCCAGCAGCTTGAGGCAGGGGACCTATGGCTACACCTTC
TRBV27	TRBJ1-6	TRBD1	NA	CASSQTGPGSPLHF	TGTGCCAGCAGCCAGACAGGGCCCGGTTCACCCCTCCACTTT
TRBV13	TRBJ1-5	NA	once	CASSQGGRSNQPQHF	TGTGCCAGCAGCCAGGGCGGGAGGTCCAATCAGCCCCAGCATTTT
TRBV19	TRBJ1-1	NA	NA	CASVSGPGGTEAFF	TGTGCCAGTGTCTCGGGACCCGGGGGCACTGAAGCTTTCTTT